Below are 26 T cell receptor beta chains sequenced from a single sample in a study of shared clonotypes between healthy human individuals. The table came from immunoSEQ multiplex PCR; TCRdb's copy has only in-frame clones and leaves some out. The data contain around 300,000 clones, around 87% of them singletons. The sequenced sample was memory CD8+ T cells sorted from blood. Subset specified: CD45RO+ cells pooled with CCR7-negative TemRA cells. The receptors here all came from a man between 18 and 35 years old in good health.

V and J are TRBV6-5 and TRBJ1-1; D not resolved. Trimming removed 6 bases at V and 4 bases at J, with 15 bases between. Per the germline V gene, CDR1 is MNHEY and CDR2 is SVGAGI. The CDR3 is made up of 14 amino acids. The CDR3 here is CASRPDPTSTEAFF. The CDR3 DNA reads TGTGCCAGCAGACCGGACCCCACGAGCACTGAAGCTTTCTTT.

J is TRBJ1-4 and V is TRBV7-9; no clear D. V was trimmed by 1 base and J by 5 bases, leaving 5 bases between them. The length of the CDR3 is 13 residues. Germline assignment: CDR1 SEHNR and CDR2 FQNEAQ (reference sequence). CDR3 sequence (DNA): TGTGCCAGCAGCTTAGTTTGGAATGAAAAACTGTTTTTT. It specifies CASSLVWNEKLFF.

The chain has TRBV6-5 and TRBJ2-7; D gene ambiguous. This CDR3 has 16 residues. Trimming took off 0 bases at V and 3 bases at J, with 15 bases between the two ends. Germline V gene data show CDR1 as MNHEY and CDR2 as SVGAGI. The CDR3 loop is CASSYSIQEPGYEQYF. CDR3 DNA sequence: TGTGCCAGCAGTTACTCGATTCAGGAACCGGGCTACGAGCAGTACTTC.

Notes on this clone: Within the sample, other DNA sequences also encode this same CDR3. J is TRBJ2-7 and V is TRBV27, with D hard to call. Germline V gives CDR1 MNHEY, CDR2 SMNVEV (reference sequence). Trimming removed 6 bases at V and 1 base at J, with 13 bases between. CDR3 length: 14 residues. The DNA for the CDR3 is TGTGCCAGCAGCCTGGTAGGTTCGTCCTACGAGCAGTACTTC. Translation gives CASSLVGSSYEQYF.

The V call is TRBV10-1, the J call TRBJ1-5; D is unclear. Deletions cut 3 bases from V and 3 bases from J, with 6 bases between. The CDR3 is 13 residues long. The germline gives CDR1 WNHNN, CDR2 SYGVQD (reference sequence). The CDR3 region is CASSEIHNQPQHF. The CDR3 DNA reads TGCGCCAGCAGTGAAATCCACAATCAGCCCCAGCATTTT.

This chain uses TRBV25-1 with TRBJ1-2; weak D call: TRBD1 (6 bases). The V end lost 3 bases, the J end lost 8 bases, and 19 bases lay between the germline ends. The length of the CDR3 is 15 residues. Per germline, CDR1 MGHDK and CDR2 SYGVNS. The DNA of the CDR3 is TGTGCCAGCAGTGAGAGGGGGTCGACTTCGAGGGGCTACACCTTC. This gives the protein CASSERGSTSRGYTF.

The chain links TRBV29-1 to TRBJ1-2; the D gene is possibly TRBD1 (5 bases). The CDR3 contains 13 residues. Germline V gene sequence: CDR1 SQVTM, CDR2 ANQGSEA. Trimming removed 4 bases at V and 2 bases at J, with 11 bases between. DNA for the CDR3: TGCAGCGTTGTGGACGGACAAAACTATGGCTACACCTTC. Translating gives CSVVDGQNYGYTF.

The DNA for the CDR3 is TGTGCCAGCAGCGTCACAGGTAGATACAATGAGCAGTTCTTC. The encoded protein is CASSVTGRYNEQFF. This chain uses TRBV9 with TRBJ2-1, with a possible D match to TRBD1 (5 bases). This CDR3 spans 14 amino acids. The V gene lost 2 bases and the J gene lost 4 bases, with 10 bases spanning the gap. Germline lookup yields CDR1 SGDLS and CDR2 YYNGEE.

The V call is TRBV27, the J call TRBJ2-1, with D perhaps TRBD2 (6 bases). The CDR3 sequence is 16 residues long. Germline V gene sequence: CDR1 MNHEY, CDR2 SMNVEV (reference sequence). Between the trimmed V and J ends, which lost 1 base and 3 bases, there was a span of 13 bases. CDR3 nucleotides: TGTGCCAGCAGTTTATATGGCGGGGCGCACTACAATGAGCAGTTCTTC. Its translation: CASSLYGGAHYNEQFF.

A word on this clone: This sample also contains other DNA sequences that code for the same CDR3. The chain joins TRBV27 to TRBJ2-7; weak D call: TRBD2 (5 bases). The CDR3 consists of 13 residues. Trimming removed 5 bases from V and 4 bases from J, with 12 bases in between. CDR1 is MNHEY, CDR2 SMNVEV, per germline (reference sequence). The CDR3 here is CASSVQGSYEQYF. CDR3 in DNA: TGTGCCAGCAGTGTACAAGGGAGTTACGAGCAGTACTTC.

The chain recombines TRBV5-6 with TRBJ1-1; D ambiguous. CDR1 and CDR2 (germline): SGHDT, YYEEEE. The germline V and J ends were trimmed by 5 bases and 4 bases, with 9 bases remaining between them. CDR3 size: 12 residues. The CDR3 region is CASSALSTEAFF. For the CDR3, the DNA is TGTGCCAGCAGTGCGCTGAGCACTGAAGCTTTCTTT.

This clone was seen more than once but under ten times. The chain joins TRBV7-2 to TRBJ2-2, with D tentatively TRBD2 (7 bases). The V and J ends lost 3 bases and 4 bases respectively, with 15 bases between them. CDR3 length: 16 amino acids. CDR1 is SGHTA, CDR2 FQGNSA, per germline. The CDR3 loop is CASSFGRGASTGELFF. Here the CDR3 DNA reads TGTGCCAGCAGCTTTGGTCGGGGGGCCTCCACCGGGGAGCTGTTTTTT.

V and J are TRBV2 and TRBJ1-5, with D unclear. V lost 4 bases, J lost 9 bases, and 19 bases lay in between. The CDR3 length is 15 residues. CDR1 and CDR2 from the germline V gene are SNHLY and FYNNEI. The CDR3 DNA is TGTGCCAGCAGTGTGTGGCAGGCGGTGCCTGGGCCCCAGCATTTT. It is translated as CASSVWQAVPGPQHF.

Regarding this clone: This sample includes further DNA sequences coding for the same CDR3. The J gene is TRBJ2-7, the V gene TRBV27; weak D call: TRBD1 (6 bases). V dropped 4 bases and J dropped 1 base, with 14 bases sitting between them. This CDR3 is 15 amino acids long. Per germline, CDR1 MNHEY and CDR2 SMNVEV (reference sequence). The DNA for the CDR3 is TGTGCCAGCAGTTACGCAGCAGGGGCTTCCTACGAGCAGTACTTC. This translates into CASSYAAGASYEQYF.

The rearrangement uses TRBV5-4 and TRBJ2-7; 8 bases match TRBD2. Trimming at V came to 2 bases and at J to 5 bases, leaving 6 bases not matched to a gene. The CDR3 spans 14 residues. The V gene's germline CDR1 is SGHNT and CDR2 YYREEE (reference sequence). For the CDR3, the DNA is TGTGCCAGCAGCTTCGGGGGGGCCTTCAACGAGCAGTACTTC. Its protein is CASSFGGAFNEQYF.

The V call is TRBV30, the J call TRBJ2-1, with D maybe TRBD2 (5 bases). Germline loops: CDR1 GTSNPN, CDR2 SVGIG (reference sequence). The length of the CDR3 is 12 residues. Trimming stripped 3 bases from V and 12 bases from J, with 15 bases between. Here the CDR3 DNA reads TGTGCCTGGAGCGAGGGTAGGACTTTGCAGTTCTTC. Translated, it gives CAWSEGRTLQFF. The whole variable domain, filled in from reference TRBV30 and TRBJ2-1, reads SQTIHQWPATLVQPVGSPLSLECTVEGTSNPNLYWYRQAAGRGLQLLFYSVGIGQISSEVPQNLSASRPQDRQFILSSKKLLLSDSGFYLCAWSEGRTLQFFGPGTRLTVL.

This clone was recorded at least ten times. The CDR3 nucleotides are TGTGCCAGCACTTCATCTGAGTGGAACACTGAAGCTTTCTTT. It is translated as CASTSSEWNTEAFF. The chain joins TRBV6-5 to TRBJ1-1; D remains unclear. The CDR3 length is 14 residues. Germline lookup yields CDR1 MNHEY and CDR2 SVGAGI. Trimming pared 7 bases from V and 1 base from J, leaving 13 bases between.

This clone was detected a few times. This chain connects TRBV27 to TRBJ2-2; D is perhaps TRBD1 (5 bases). Trimming took 1 base from V and 5 from J, leaving 11 bases between them. Germline lookup yields CDR1 MNHEY and CDR2 SMNVEV (reference sequence). There are 15 residues in the CDR3. The CDR3 spells CASSLFKGITGELFF. The CDR3 DNA sequence: TGTGCCAGCAGTTTATTTAAGGGGATAACCGGGGAGCTGTTTTTT.

The chain carries TRBV5-4 and TRBJ2-7; D is uncertain. From germline, CDR1 is SGHNT and CDR2 YYREEE (reference sequence). This CDR3 comprises 16 residues. The ends were cut back, 4 bases at V and 0 bases at J, with 17 bases in the middle. The CDR3, as DNA: TGTGCCAGCAGCCCGACCGCTCTTAGTAGCTCCTACGAGCAGTACTTC. It specifies CASSPTALSSSYEQYF.

The table lists this clone with many counts. This chain joins TRBV7-8 and TRBJ1-1; the D gene is possibly TRBD1 (5 bases). The CDR3 spans 12 residues. V dropped 4 bases and J dropped 6 bases, with 9 bases sitting between them. The V gene's germline CDR1 is SGHVS and CDR2 FQNEAQ. As DNA, the CDR3 is TGTGCCAGCAGCTCCGGGACGGCTGAAGCTTTCTTT. Its translation: CASSSGTAEAFF.

Comment on this clone: The same CDR3 arises from other DNA sequences in this sample as well. The V and J genes are TRBV6-5 and TRBJ1-1; D is uncertain. Germline V gives CDR1 MNHEY, CDR2 SVGAGI. CDR3 length: 12 amino acids. Trimming pared 5 bases from V and 1 base from J, leaving 5 bases between. The CDR3 DNA sequence: TGTGCCAGCAGTGGCGGGAACACTGAAGCTTTCTTT. This gives the protein CASSGGNTEAFF.

The J gene is TRBJ1-3, the V gene TRBV25-1; possible D gene TRBD1, 5 bases. The CDR3 is 15 residues long. Trimming removed 1 base at V and 2 bases at J, with 9 bases between. Germline CDR1 and CDR2: MGHDK and SYGVNS. CDR3 DNA: TGTGCCAGCAGTGAATGGGGGGGGACTGGAAACACCATATATTTT. Amino acids: CASSEWGGTGNTIYF.

This clone has a single count. This may stem from a read error, because a much larger clone lies one nucleotide away. The V and J genes are TRBV7-9 and TRBJ2-7; 7 bases match TRBD1. The ends lost 4 bases at V and 2 bases at J; junction bases unmatched: 2. The CDR3 runs 13 residues. In germline, CDR1 is SEHNR, CDR2 FQNEAQ (reference sequence). The CDR3 DNA follows: TGTGCCAGCAGCTCGGGACAGACCTACGAGCAGTACTTC. As protein: CASSSGQTYEQYF.

The rearrangement links TRBV5-6 to TRBJ2-2; D is perhaps TRBD2 (5 bases). In germline, CDR1 is SGHDT, CDR2 YYEEEE. The CDR3 extends over 16 amino acids. V lost 4 bases to trimming and J lost 4 bases, with 17 bases between them. DNA of the CDR3: TGTGCCAGCAGCCTACGCAGTCGAGGGCCCACCGGGGAGCTGTTTTTT. It is translated as CASSLRSRGPTGELFF.

This sequence joins TRBV6-1 and TRBJ1-2; D may be TRBD1 (6 bases). The CDR3 loop spans 15 amino acids. CDR1 and CDR2 from the germline V gene are MNHNS and SASEGT. V lost 4 bases to trimming and J lost 2 bases, with 14 bases between them. This chain's CDR3 is CASSANRVINYGYTF. The CDR3 DNA reads TGTGCCAGCAGTGCAAACAGGGTTATAAACTATGGCTACACCTTC.

V and J are TRBV4-1 and TRBJ2-1; TRBD2 matches 9 bases. The CDR3 consists of 17 residues. V shed 5 bases, J shed 3 bases, and the junction held 11 bases outside the gene matches. Germline V gene data show CDR1 as MGHRA and CDR2 as YSYEKL. In nucleotides, the CDR3 is TGCGCCAGCAGCAGACTCGTGACTAGCGGCTACTACAATGAGCAGTTCTTC. Residues: CASSRLVTSGYYNEQFF.